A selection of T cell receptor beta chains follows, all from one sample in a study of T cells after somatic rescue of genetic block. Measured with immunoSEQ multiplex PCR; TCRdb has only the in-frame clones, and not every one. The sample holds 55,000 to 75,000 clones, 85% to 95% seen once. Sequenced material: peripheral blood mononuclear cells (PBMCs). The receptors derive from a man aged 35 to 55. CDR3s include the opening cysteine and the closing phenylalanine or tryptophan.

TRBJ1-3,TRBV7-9,CASSSGQPNSGNTIYF
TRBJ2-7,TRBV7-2,CASSPTRGSYEQYF
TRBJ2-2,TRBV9,CASSVDSWEETGELFF
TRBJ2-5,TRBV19,CASSMGTRPQETQYF
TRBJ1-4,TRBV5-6,CASSPIRGGKGEKLFF
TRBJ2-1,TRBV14,CASSQDYGGSYNEQFF
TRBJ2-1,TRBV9,CASSVVSVSYNEQFF
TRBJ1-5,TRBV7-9,CASSFGVQPQHF
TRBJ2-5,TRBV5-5,CASSPQGEETQYF
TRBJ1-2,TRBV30,CAWSTGGDTGYTF
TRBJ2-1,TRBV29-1,CSFRQRSSYNEQFF
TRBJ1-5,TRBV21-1,CASSKAALIQHF
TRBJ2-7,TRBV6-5,CASARDRTSYEQYF
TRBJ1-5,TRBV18,CASSGQEDQPQHF
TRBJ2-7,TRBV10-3,CAISESPAYEQYF
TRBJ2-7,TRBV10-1,CASSERRVGYEQYF
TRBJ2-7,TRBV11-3,CASSSRTSGSYEQYF
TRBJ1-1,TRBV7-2,CASSRQGNTEAFF
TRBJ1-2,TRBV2,CASSEALLAGYTF
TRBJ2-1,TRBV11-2,CASSPRGASGRVYEQFF
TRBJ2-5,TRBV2,CASSGRTGGQETQYF
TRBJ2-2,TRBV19,CATLGRKSTGELFF
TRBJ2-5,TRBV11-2,CASSLGRGDLYQETQYF
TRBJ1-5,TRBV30,CAWSPPPTSSNQPQHF
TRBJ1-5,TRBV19,CASSIGGAPSNQPQHF
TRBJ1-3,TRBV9,CASSRGHREENTIYF
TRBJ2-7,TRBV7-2,CASSYQGDSYEQYF
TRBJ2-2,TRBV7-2,CASPKVRGQYPGELFF
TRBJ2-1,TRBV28,CASSSGTSGQDNEQFF
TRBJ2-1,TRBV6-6,CASRSSYNEQFF
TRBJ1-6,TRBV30,CAWSVPGQVLNSPLHF
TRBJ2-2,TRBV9,CASSVDPNTGELFF
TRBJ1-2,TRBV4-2,CASRAQAEVLGGYTF
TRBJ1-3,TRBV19,CASSGGQGASGNTIYF
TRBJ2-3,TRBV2,CASRELAGGSTDTQYF
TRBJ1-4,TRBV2,CASSETATNEKLFF
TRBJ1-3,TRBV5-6,CASSLVGDSGNTIYF
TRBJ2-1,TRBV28,CASSTTTRREQFF
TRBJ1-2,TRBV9,CASSVEDRRGYTF
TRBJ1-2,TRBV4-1,CASSQKPGGRDNYGYTF
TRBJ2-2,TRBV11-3,CASSTRGLAGGTGELFF
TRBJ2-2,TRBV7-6,CASTKRGTGGAGNTGELFF
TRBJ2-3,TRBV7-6,CASSSDRGRDTQYF
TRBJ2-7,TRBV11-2,CASSVGLAGRPYTYEQYF
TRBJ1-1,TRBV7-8,CASSLNANTEAFF
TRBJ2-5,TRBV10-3,CAISESGSQETQYF
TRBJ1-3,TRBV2,CASRGFRRNTIYF
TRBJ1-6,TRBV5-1,CASSFAGGLSYNSPLHF
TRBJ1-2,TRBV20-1,CSARDPYGYTF
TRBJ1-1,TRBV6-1,CASSETGAAFF
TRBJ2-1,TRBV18,CASSPLSVSYNEQFF
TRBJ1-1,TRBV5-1,CASSLDGPENTEAFF
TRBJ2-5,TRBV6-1,CASTGQLQETQYF
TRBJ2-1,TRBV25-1,CASSEGRGLGRADDEQFF
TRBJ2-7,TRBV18,CASSPRTGDEQYF
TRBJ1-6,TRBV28,CASSSTGSYNSPLHF
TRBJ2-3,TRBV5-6,CASSLRVLSDTQYF
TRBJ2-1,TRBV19,CASSNRVGNEQFF
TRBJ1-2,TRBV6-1,CASYTSRGVGYGYTF
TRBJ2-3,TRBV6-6,CASQTPSTDTQYF